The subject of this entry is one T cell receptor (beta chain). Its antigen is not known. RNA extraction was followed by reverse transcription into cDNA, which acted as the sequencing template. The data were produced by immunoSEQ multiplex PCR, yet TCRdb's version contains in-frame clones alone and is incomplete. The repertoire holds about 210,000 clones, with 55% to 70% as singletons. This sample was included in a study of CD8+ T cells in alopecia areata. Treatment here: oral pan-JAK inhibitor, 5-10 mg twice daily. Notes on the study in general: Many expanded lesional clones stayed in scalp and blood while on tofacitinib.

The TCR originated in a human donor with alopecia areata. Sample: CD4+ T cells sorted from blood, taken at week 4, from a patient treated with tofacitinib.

The CDR3 bases are TGCGCCAGCAGCCCATTTCACACAAGCAATTCACCCCTCCACTTT. As protein: CASSPFHTSNSPLHF. V gene TRBV4-1 combines with J gene TRBJ1-6; unclear D gene. The ends were cut back, 4 bases at V and 7 bases at J, with 14 bases in the middle. In germline, CDR1 is MGHRA, CDR2 YSYEKL. CDR3 length: 15 amino acids.